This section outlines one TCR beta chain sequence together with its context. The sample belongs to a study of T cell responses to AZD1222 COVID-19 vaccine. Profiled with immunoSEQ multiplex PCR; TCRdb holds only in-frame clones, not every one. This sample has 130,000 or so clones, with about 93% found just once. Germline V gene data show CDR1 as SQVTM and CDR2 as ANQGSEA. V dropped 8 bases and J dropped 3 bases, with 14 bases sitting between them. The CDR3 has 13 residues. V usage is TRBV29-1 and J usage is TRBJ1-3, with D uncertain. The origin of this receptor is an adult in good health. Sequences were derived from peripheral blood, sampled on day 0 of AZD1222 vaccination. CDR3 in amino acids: CSHAGSSGNTIYF. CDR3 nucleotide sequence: TGCAGCCATGCTGGCAGCAGTGGAAACACCATATATTTT.